This T cell receptor (beta chain) stems from a study of blood T cell repertoires in COVID-19. Study at large: COVID-19 samples collected from the United States, Italy and Spain covered acute and convalescent phases.

Profiling relied on immunoSEQ multiplex PCR, and the TCRdb table lists in-frame clones only, not all of them. The table includes 250,000 to 350,000 clones, 84% detected once. Germline CDR1 is SGDLS and CDR2 is YYNGEE. CDR3 size: 13 residues. The junction had 2 bases not matched to a gene; V was cut back by 0 bases and J by 6 bases. V and J are TRBV9 and TRBJ2-7, with TRBD1 matching 8 bases. The sample taken for sequencing was peripheral blood. The TCR sequence derives from a human donor with COVID-19, enrolled during active disease. The donor label of this sample is uncertain. This chain's CDR3 is CASSVADRGEQYF. The CDR3 DNA follows: TGTGCCAGCAGCGTAGCAGACAGGGGCGAGCAGTACTTC.